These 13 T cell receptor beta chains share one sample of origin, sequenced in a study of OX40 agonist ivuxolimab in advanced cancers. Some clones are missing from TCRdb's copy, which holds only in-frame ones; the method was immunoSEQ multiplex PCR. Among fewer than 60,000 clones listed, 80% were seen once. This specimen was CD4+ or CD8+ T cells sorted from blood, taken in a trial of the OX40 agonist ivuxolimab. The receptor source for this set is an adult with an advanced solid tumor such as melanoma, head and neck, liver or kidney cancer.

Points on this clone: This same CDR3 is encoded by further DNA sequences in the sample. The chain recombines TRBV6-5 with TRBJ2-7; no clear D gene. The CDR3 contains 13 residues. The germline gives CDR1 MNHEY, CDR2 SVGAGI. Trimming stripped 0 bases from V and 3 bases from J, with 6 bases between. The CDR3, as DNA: TGTGCCAGCAGTTACTCAGGGAACTACGAGCAGTACTTC. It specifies CASSYSGNYEQYF.

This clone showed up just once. CDR3 protein: CANSSGAYEQYF. Here the CDR3 DNA reads TGTGCCAACAGCTCAGGGGCCTACGAGCAGTACTTC. The chain couples TRBV6-5 to TRBJ2-7; D perhaps matches TRBD1 (6 bases). The CDR3 covers 12 residues. The germline V gene has CDR1 MNHEY and CDR2 SVGAGI. V gave up 10 bases and J gave up 2 bases, with 12 bases separating them.

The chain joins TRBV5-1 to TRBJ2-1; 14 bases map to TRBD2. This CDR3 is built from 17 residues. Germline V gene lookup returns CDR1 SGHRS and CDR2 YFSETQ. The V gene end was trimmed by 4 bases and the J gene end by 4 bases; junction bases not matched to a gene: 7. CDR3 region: CASSPGLAGDLYNEQFF. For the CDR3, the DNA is TGCGCCAGCAGCCCGGGACTAGCGGGAGATCTTTACAATGAGCAGTTCTTC.

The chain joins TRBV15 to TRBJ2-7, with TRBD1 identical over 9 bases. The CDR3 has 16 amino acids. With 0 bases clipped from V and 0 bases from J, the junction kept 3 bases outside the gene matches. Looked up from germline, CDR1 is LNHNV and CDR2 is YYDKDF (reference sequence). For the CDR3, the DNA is TGTGCCACCAGCAGAGAGGTGACAGGGGGCTCCTACGAGCAGTACTTC. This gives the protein CATSREVTGGSYEQYF.

CDR3 region: CASSLAVGAGYGYTF. CDR3 DNA sequence: TGTGCCAGCAGCTTAGCGGTAGGGGCCGGCTATGGCTACACCTTC. The rearrangement uses TRBV7-2 and TRBJ1-2; D possibly corresponds to TRBD1 (5 bases). Germline loops: CDR1 SGHTA, CDR2 FQGNSA. This CDR3 region has 15 residues. V was pared by 0 bases and J by 4 bases, with 12 bases between.

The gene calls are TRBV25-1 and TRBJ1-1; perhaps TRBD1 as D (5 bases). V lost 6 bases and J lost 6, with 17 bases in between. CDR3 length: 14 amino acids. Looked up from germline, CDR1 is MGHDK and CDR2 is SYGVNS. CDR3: CASRVGGGFPEAFF. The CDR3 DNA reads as TGTGCCAGCAGGGTCGGCGGGGGATTTCCTGAAGCTTTCTTT. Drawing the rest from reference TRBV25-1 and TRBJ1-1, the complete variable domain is EADIYQTPRYLVIGTGKKITLECSQTMGHDKMYWYQQDPGMELHLIHYSYGVNSTEKGDLSSESTVSRIRTEHFPLTLESARPSHTSQYLCASRVGGGFPEAFFGQGTRLTVV.

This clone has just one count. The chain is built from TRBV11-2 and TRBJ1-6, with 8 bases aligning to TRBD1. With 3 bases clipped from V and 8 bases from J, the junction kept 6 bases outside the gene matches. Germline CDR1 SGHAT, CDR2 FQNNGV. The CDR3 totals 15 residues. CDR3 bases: TGTGCCAGCAGCTTTCCCCAGGGGGCTGATTCACCCCTCCACTTT. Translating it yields CASSFPQGADSPLHF.

As DNA, the CDR3 is TGTGCCAGCAGCTTCTCCGGGACAGGGGGCGGTTATAATTCACCCCTCCACTTT. It specifies CASSFSGTGGGYNSPLHF. The gene calls are TRBV5-5 and TRBJ1-6; 12 bases align to TRBD1. The CDR3 sequence is 18 residues long. Germline V gene data show CDR1 as SGHKS and CDR2 as YYEKEE (reference sequence). Unmatched junction bases numbered 7, after V lost 2 bases and J lost 4 bases.

The CDR3 DNA follows: TGTGCCACCAGCGGGGGGGCGGGCCTAGGGGCTCGGGAGCAGTACTTC. It translates to CATSGGAGLGAREQYF. The chain uses TRBV15 and TRBJ2-7; D may be TRBD2 (7 bases). V was cut by 5 bases and J by 7 bases, with 24 bases left in between. This CDR3 has 16 amino acids. Germline CDR1 LNHNV, CDR2 YYDKDF (reference sequence).

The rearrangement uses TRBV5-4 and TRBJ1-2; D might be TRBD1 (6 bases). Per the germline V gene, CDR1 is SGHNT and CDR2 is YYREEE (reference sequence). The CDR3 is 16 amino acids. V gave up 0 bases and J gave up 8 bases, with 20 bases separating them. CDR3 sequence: CASSLGLVMGAKGYTF. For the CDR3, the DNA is TGTGCCAGCAGCTTGGGGCTGGTAATGGGGGCGAAGGGCTACACCTTC.

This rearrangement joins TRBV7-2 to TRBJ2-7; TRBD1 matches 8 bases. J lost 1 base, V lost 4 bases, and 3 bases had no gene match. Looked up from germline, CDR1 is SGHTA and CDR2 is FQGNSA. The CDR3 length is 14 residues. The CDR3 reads CASSSRTGSYEQYF. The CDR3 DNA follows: TGTGCCAGCAGCTCGCGGACAGGGTCCTACGAGCAGTACTTC. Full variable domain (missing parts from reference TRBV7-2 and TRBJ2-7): GAGVSQSPSNKVTEKGKDVELRCDPISGHTALYWYRQSLGQGLEFLIYFQGNSAPDKSGLPSDRFSAERTGGSVSTLTIQRTQQEDSAVYLCASSSRTGSYEQYFGPGTRLTVT.

CDR3 sequence (DNA): TGTGCCAGCTCACAAGGGGTGGGAGGCAATCAGCCCCAGCATTTT. Its translation is CASSQGVGGNQPQHF. The V and J genes are TRBV18 and TRBJ1-5; possibly TRBD1 for D (5 bases). Trimming removed 4 bases at V and 2 bases at J, with 12 bases between. This CDR3 contains 15 residues. Germline lookup yields CDR1 KGHSH and CDR2 LQKENI.

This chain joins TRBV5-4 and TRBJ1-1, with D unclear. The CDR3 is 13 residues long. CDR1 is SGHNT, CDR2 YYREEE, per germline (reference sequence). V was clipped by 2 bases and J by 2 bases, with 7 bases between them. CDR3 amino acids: CASSFNTNTEAFF. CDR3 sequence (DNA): TGTGCCAGCAGCTTTAACACCAACACTGAAGCTTTCTTT.